Listed here is a single T cell receptor (beta chain). These data belong to a study of OX40 agonist ivuxolimab in advanced cancers. Turning to the study itself: Patients achieving partial responses numbered three: one hepatocellular carcinoma case and two cutaneous melanoma cases.

Assay used: immunoSEQ multiplex PCR; TCRdb lists only in-frame clones, some missing. This sample has some 40,000 clones, with around 89% found just once. V shed 1 base and J shed 3 bases, with 12 bases lying between them. The CDR3 is 14 amino acids. Germline loops: CDR1 SQVTM, CDR2 ANQGSEA. Baseline, cycle 4 day 1, and cycle 7 day 1 were the blood sampling points. The gene calls are TRBV29-1 and TRBJ1-1; D gene ambiguous. This sequence was found in an adult with an advanced solid tumor such as melanoma, head and neck, liver or kidney cancer. The sequenced sample was CD4+ or CD8+ T cells sorted from blood, obtained in a trial of the OX40 agonist ivuxolimab. CDR3 protein: CSVEGTLRDTEAFF. Here the CDR3 DNA reads TGCAGCGTTGAAGGGACCCTACGGGACACTGAAGCTTTCTTT.